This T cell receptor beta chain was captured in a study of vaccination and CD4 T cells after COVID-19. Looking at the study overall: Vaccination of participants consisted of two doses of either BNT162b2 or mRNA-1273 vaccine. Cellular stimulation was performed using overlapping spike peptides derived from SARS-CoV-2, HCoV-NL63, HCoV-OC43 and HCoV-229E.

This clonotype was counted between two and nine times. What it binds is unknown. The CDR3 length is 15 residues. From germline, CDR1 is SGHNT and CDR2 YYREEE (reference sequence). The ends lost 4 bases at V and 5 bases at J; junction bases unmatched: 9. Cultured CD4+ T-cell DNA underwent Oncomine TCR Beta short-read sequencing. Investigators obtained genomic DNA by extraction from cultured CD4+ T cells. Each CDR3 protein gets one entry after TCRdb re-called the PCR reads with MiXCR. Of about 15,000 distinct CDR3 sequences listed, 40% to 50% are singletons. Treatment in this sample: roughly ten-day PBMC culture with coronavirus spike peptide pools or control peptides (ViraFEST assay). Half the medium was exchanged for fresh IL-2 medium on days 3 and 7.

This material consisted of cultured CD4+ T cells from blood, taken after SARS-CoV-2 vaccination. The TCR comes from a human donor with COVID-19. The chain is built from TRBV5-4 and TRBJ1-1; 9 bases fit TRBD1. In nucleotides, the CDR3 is TGTGCCAGCAGCCCGGTGGGACAGGGATGGACTGAAGCTTTCTTT. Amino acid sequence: CASSPVGQGWTEAFF.